This TCR beta chain was profiled in a study of cytomegalovirus exposure and HLA in healthy donors. Study-wide findings and caveats: The authors listed some 150 TCR beta chains as cytomegalovirus-associated.

In regard to this clone: Its cognate antigen is unknown.

The table came from immunoSEQ multiplex PCR; TCRdb's copy has only in-frame clones and leaves some out. The sample holds some 76,000 clones; 85% to 95% are singletons and the top ten take more than 2%. Material for sequencing was PBMCs. The TCR was taken from a woman in her late teens or twenties in good health and CMV-seronegative.

CDR3 region: CASSSETGWGDTQYF. As DNA, the CDR3 is TGTGCCAGCAGCTCAGAAACAGGGTGGGGAGATACGCAGTATTTT. The chain links TRBV7-2 to TRBJ2-3, with D possibly TRBD1 on 6 matching bases. Germline values: CDR1 SGHTA, CDR2 FQGNSA. V was cut by 4 bases and J by 5 bases, with 16 bases left in between. The CDR3 runs 15 residues.